This passage covers 25 T cell receptor beta chains from one sample sequenced in a study of cytomegalovirus exposure and HLA in healthy donors. Data came from immunoSEQ multiplex PCR; TCRdb stores just in-frame clones and leaves some out. The repertoire has under 250,000 clones, 70% to 90% of them found once; the top ten carry roughly 6%. Sequencing was performed on PBMCs. These receptors originate from a woman aged 18-29 years in good health and CMV-seronegative.

The CDR3 sequence is CASSGGRNTEAFF. The CDR3 bases are TGTGCCAGCAGCGGGGGAAGGAACACTGAAGCTTTCTTT. The chain combines TRBV7-3 with TRBJ1-1; possibly TRBD1 for D (5 bases). Germline CDR1 is SGHTA and CDR2 is FQGTGA. V gave up 5 bases and J gave up 1 base, with 8 bases separating them. This CDR3 region has 13 residues. The entire variable domain, with the rest obtained from reference TRBV7-3 and TRBJ1-1, is as follows: GAGVSQTPSNKVTEKGKYVELRCDPISGHTALYWYRQSLGQGPEFLIYFQGTGAADDSGLPNDRFFAVRPEGSVSTLKIQRTERGDSAVYLCASSGGRNTEAFFGQGTRLTVV.

The V call is TRBV5-1, the J call TRBJ2-7; a possible D gene is TRBD1 (7 bases). The CDR3 consists of 14 residues. V was clipped by 0 bases and J by 3 bases, with 10 bases between them. The germline V gene has CDR1 SGHRS and CDR2 YFSETQ. The CDR3 sequence is CASSLGQGLYEQYF. In DNA form, the CDR3 reads TGCGCCAGCAGCTTGGGACAGGGACTCTACGAGCAGTACTTC.

In its sample, this clone was seen a few times. V gene TRBV11-2 combines with J gene TRBJ1-2, with a possible D match to TRBD1 (6 bases). Per germline, CDR1 SGHAT and CDR2 FQNNGV. The CDR3 is 17 residues long. V lost 3 bases, J lost 4 bases, and 21 bases lay in between. Here the CDR3 DNA reads TGTGCCAGCAGCTTGTGGCAGGGGTGGGCCACGCGCTATGGCTACACCTTC. It codes for CASSLWQGWATRYGYTF.

V gene TRBV9 combines with J gene TRBJ2-7; 8 bases are shared with TRBD1. V trimming: 0 bases; J trimming: 3 bases; junction bases outside the gene matches: 8. This CDR3 has 16 amino acids. CDR1 is SGDLS, CDR2 YYNGEE, per germline. The chain's CDR3 is CASSVAGGQGGYEQYF. CDR3 sequence (DNA): TGTGCCAGCAGCGTAGCTGGAGGACAGGGCGGCTACGAGCAGTACTTC.

This clone has more than one count but fewer than ten. The genes are TRBV30 and TRBJ1-4, with D unclear. With 5 bases removed from V and 8 bases from J, the gap between germline ends came to 9 bases. CDR1 is GTSNPN, CDR2 SVGIG, per germline (reference sequence). This CDR3 spans 11 amino acids. The CDR3 reads CAWGRNEKLFF. In DNA form, the CDR3 reads TGTGCCTGGGGCAGAAACGAAAAACTGTTTTTT.

The V call is TRBV11-2, the J call TRBJ1-5; D is ambiguous. CDR1 is SGHAT and CDR2 is FQNNGV in the germline V gene. V was cut by 0 bases and J by 5 bases, with 5 bases left in between. The CDR3 is 13 residues long. CDR3: CASSLERDQPQHF. The DNA for the CDR3 is TGTGCCAGCAGCTTAGAGAGGGATCAGCCCCAGCATTTT.

This clone was recorded once. The genes are TRBV15 and TRBJ2-6; D is undetermined. The V gene's germline CDR1 is LNHNV and CDR2 YYDKDF (reference sequence). The CDR3 is 17 residues long. The germline V and J ends were trimmed by 5 bases and 2 bases, with 16 bases remaining between them. The CDR3 DNA follows: TGTGCCACCAGCCTTAAGAGGTTCGCTACTGGGGCCAACGTCCTGACTTTC. It is translated as CATSLKRFATGANVLTF.

The rearrangement joins TRBV6-5 to TRBJ2-6, with D tentatively TRBD1 (5 bases). Trimming removed 0 bases at V and 2 bases at J, with 5 bases between. The CDR3 is 15 residues long. CDR1 and CDR2 (germline): MNHEY, SVGAGI. CDR3 sequence reads: CASSYSGAGANVLTF. CDR3 nucleotides: TGTGCCAGCAGTTACTCAGGGGCTGGGGCCAACGTCCTGACTTTC.

This clone appeared once. The chain links TRBV2 to TRBJ2-1, with no clear D. The CDR3 covers 13 residues. Looked up from germline, CDR1 is SNHLY and CDR2 is FYNNEI. V was trimmed by 7 bases and J by 5 bases, leaving 12 bases between them. In nucleotides, the CDR3 is TGTGCCAGCAAATCCGGGTCCAACAATGAGCAGTTCTTC. Translating gives CASKSGSNNEQFF. Full variable domain (outside the CDR3, taken from reference TRBV2 and TRBJ2-1): EPEVTQTPSHQVTQMGQEVILRCVPISNHLYFYWYRQILGQKVEFLVSFYNNEISEKSEIFDDQFSVERPDGSNFTLKIRSTKLEDSAMYFCASKSGSNNEQFFGPGTRLTVL.

This sequence joins TRBV5-5 and TRBJ2-1; D is undetermined. V was shortened by 1 base and J by 9 bases, with 8 bases between the two germline ends. Germline V lookup: CDR1 SGHKS, CDR2 YYEKEE (reference sequence). The CDR3 is made up of 12 amino acids. CDR3 nucleotides: TGTGCCAGCAGCTTGCAGTATAGTGAGCAGTTCTTC. Its protein product is CASSLQYSEQFF.

The V gene is TRBV27, the J gene TRBJ2-3; 14 positions match TRBD2. The CDR3 covers 19 residues. V shed 6 bases, J shed 7 bases, and the junction held 18 bases outside the gene matches. From germline, CDR1 is MNHEY and CDR2 SMNVEV (reference sequence). In DNA form, the CDR3 reads TGTGCCAGCAGCTCCAAGGGACTAGCGGGAGAAGGGCGATGGCATACGCAGTATTTT. Translation gives CASSSKGLAGEGRWHTQYF.

The chain has TRBV6-5 and TRBJ2-3; possibly TRBD2 for D (6 bases). Deletions cut 2 bases from V and 6 bases from J, with 15 bases between. Germline V gene lookup returns CDR1 MNHEY and CDR2 SVGAGI. The CDR3 spans 15 residues. The DNA for the CDR3 is TGTGCCAGCAGTTACGGGATAGGGACTTTTGATACGCAGTATTTT. It is translated as CASSYGIGTFDTQYF.

The rearrangement joins TRBV6-6 to TRBJ1-1, with D possibly being TRBD1 (6 bases). CDR3 length: 16 amino acids. CDR1 and CDR2 from the germline V gene are MNHNY and SVGAGI (reference sequence). Trimming took 5 bases from V and 0 from J, leaving 16 bases between them. CDR3 protein: CASSKSTGGVNTEAFF. The DNA for the CDR3 is TGTGCCAGCAGTAAATCGACAGGCGGGGTGAACACTGAAGCTTTCTTT.

This sequence joins TRBV5-1 and TRBJ2-7; D is undetermined. The CDR3 sequence is 12 residues long. The V and J ends lost 2 bases and 6 bases respectively, with 9 bases between them. Germline loops: CDR1 SGHRS, CDR2 YFSETQ. CDR3 sequence reads: CASSLLGFEQYF. The CDR3 DNA is TGCGCCAGCAGCTTATTAGGGTTCGAGCAGTACTTC.

The V and J genes are TRBV19 and TRBJ2-1, with 7 bases identical to TRBD2. The V and J ends lost 3 bases and 0 bases, in that order; junction bases with no gene match: 2. This CDR3 region has 15 residues. The germline CDR1 and CDR2 sequences are LNHDA and SQIVND (reference sequence). The CDR3 DNA reads as TGTGCCAGTAGTATTCTAGCGGCCTCCTACAATGAGCAGTTCTTC. Its translation is CASSILAASYNEQFF.

The J gene is TRBJ1-4, the V gene TRBV2; D call uncertain. Trimming took 3 bases from V and 6 from J, leaving 8 bases between them. The CDR3 is 13 residues long. The germline CDR1 and CDR2 sequences are SNHLY and FYNNEI. The CDR3 DNA is TGTGCCAGCAGTGAGGGATGGGATGAAAAACTGTTTTTT. Its translation is CASSEGWDEKLFF.

The chain couples TRBV11-3 to TRBJ1-2; D uncertain. This CDR3 has 13 residues. Per germline, CDR1 SGHNT and CDR2 YENEEA. V lost 3 bases, J lost 7 bases, and 12 bases lay in between. CDR3 coding DNA: TGTGCCAGCAGCTTGAGCACGGGTTTTGGCTACACCTTC. Its translation: CASSLSTGFGYTF.

The chain is built from TRBV15 and TRBJ2-1; 8 bases fit TRBD2. Per germline, CDR1 LNHNV and CDR2 YYDKDF (reference sequence). This CDR3 has 16 residues. Trimming took 3 bases from V and 2 from J; bases not matched to a gene: 6. The CDR3 nucleotides read TGTGCCACCAGCAGGGATAGCGGGGTACCCTACAATGAGCAGTTCTTC. This sequence encodes CATSRDSGVPYNEQFF.

V and J are TRBV16 and TRBJ1-2, with D tentatively TRBD1 (5 bases). Trimming pared 0 bases from V and 3 bases from J, leaving 14 bases between. The germline V gene encodes CDR1 KGHSY and CDR2 FQNENV. The CDR3 covers 16 residues. CDR3 coding DNA: TGTGCCAGCAGCCAATCGGTGGGGGTAGTAGACTATGGCTACACCTTC. Its protein product is CASSQSVGVVDYGYTF.

J is TRBJ2-7 and V is TRBV15; TRBD1 matches 11 bases. After removal of 0 bases from V and 5 bases from J, the junction contained 6 bases not matched to a gene. CDR3 length: 16 residues. Germline V gene sequence: CDR1 LNHNV, CDR2 YYDKDF (reference sequence). As DNA, the CDR3 is TGTGCCACCAGCAGAGATTTCGGGACAGGGGGTCACGAGCAGTACTTC. Translated: CATSRDFGTGGHEQYF.

This clone was detected a few times. The chain is built from TRBV2 and TRBJ1-5; 7 bases align to TRBD1. The CDR3 consists of 13 residues. From germline, CDR1 is SNHLY and CDR2 FYNNEI. V lost 8 bases to trimming and J lost 5 bases; unmatched junction nucleotides: 6. The CDR3, as DNA: TGTGCCAGCGGGACAGAGATATATCAGCCCCAGCATTTT. It yields the protein CASGTEIYQPQHF.

The chain carries TRBV20-1 and TRBJ2-4, with unresolved D. Germline values: CDR1 DFQATT, CDR2 SNEGSKA (reference sequence). Trimming pared 6 bases from V and 1 base from J, leaving 4 bases between. This CDR3 has 11 amino acids. The CDR3 reads CSAGAKNIQYF. The CDR3 DNA reads TGCAGTGCGGGGGCCAAAAACATTCAGTACTTC.

V usage is TRBV11-1 and J usage is TRBJ2-7; the D gene could be TRBD1 or TRBD2 (5 bases each). CDR1 and CDR2 (germline): SGHAT, FQDESV (reference sequence). The CDR3 is made up of 16 amino acids. Trimming stripped 3 bases from V and 2 bases from J, with 17 bases between. CDR3 sequence: CASSLGWGGLAYEQYF. The DNA of the CDR3 is TGTGCCAGCAGCTTGGGGTGGGGCGGACTGGCCTACGAGCAGTACTTC.

The J gene is TRBJ2-7, the V gene TRBV5-5; 9 bases align to TRBD2. The CDR3 is made up of 17 amino acids. From germline, CDR1 is SGHKS and CDR2 YYEKEE (reference sequence). V dropped 0 bases and J dropped 3; count of bases not matched to a gene: 10. In DNA form, the CDR3 reads TGTGCCAGCAGCTTGGATATGGCGGGAGGGATGGTCTACGAGCAGTACTTC. Translated, it gives CASSLDMAGGMVYEQYF. The whole variable domain, filled in from reference TRBV5-5 and TRBJ2-7, reads DAGVTQSPTHLIKTRGQQVTLRCSPISGHKSVSWYQQVLGQGPQFIFQYYEKEERGRGNFPDRFSARQFPNYSSELNVNALLLGDSALYLCASSLDMAGGMVYEQYFGPGTRLTVT.

This CDR3 reads CAWSAATSGWETQYF. CDR3 bases: TGTGCCTGGAGTGCCGCTACTAGCGGCTGGGAGACCCAGTACTTC. The gene calls are TRBV30 and TRBJ2-5; 8 bases align to TRBD2. The germline CDR1 and CDR2 sequences are GTSNPN and SVGIG (reference sequence). Unmatched junction bases numbered 9, after V lost 1 base and J lost 5 bases. The CDR3 sequence is 15 residues long.